Shown below are 2 T cell receptor beta chains from a single sample sequenced in a study of blood T cell repertoires in COVID-19. Repertoires were generated with immunoSEQ multiplex PCR, while TCRdb's copy carries only in-frame clones and drops some. The sample shows about 190,000 clones, 85% to 90% of them seen only once. Specimen: PBMCs or T cells enriched from blood (not recorded which). The source of these receptors is a woman aged 40 to 49 in a cohort exposed to, infected with or recovered from COVID-19 (not recorded which).

The chain recombines TRBV27 with TRBJ2-7; 9 bases map to TRBD2. Trimming removed 3 bases from V and 1 base from J; junction bases left unmatched: 7. Germline CDR1 reads MNHEY; CDR2 reads SMNVEV (reference sequence). This CDR3 is 16 amino acids long. CDR3 sequence (DNA): TGTGCCAGCAGTTTCAGGGCTAGCGGGGTTTCCTACGAGCAGTACTTC. Its translation: CASSFRASGVSYEQYF.

The CDR3 here is CASSRGRGNTEAFF. CDR3 DNA: TGTGCCAGCAGCAGGGGGCGCGGGAACACTGAAGCTTTCTTT. V is TRBV21-1 and J is TRBJ1-1; the D call of TRBD1 is as the table states it, not checked on the DNA. TRBV21-1 is a pseudogene segment. The CDR3 covers 14 residues.